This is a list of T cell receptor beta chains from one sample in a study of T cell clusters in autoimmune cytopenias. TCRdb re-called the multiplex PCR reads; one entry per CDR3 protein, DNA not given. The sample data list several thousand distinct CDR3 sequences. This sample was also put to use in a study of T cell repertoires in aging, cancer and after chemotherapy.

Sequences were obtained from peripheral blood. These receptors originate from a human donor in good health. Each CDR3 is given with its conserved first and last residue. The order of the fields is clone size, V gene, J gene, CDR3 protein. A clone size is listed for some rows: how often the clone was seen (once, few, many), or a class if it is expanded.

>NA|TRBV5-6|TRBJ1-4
CASRPGWSNEKLFF
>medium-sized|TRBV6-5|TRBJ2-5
CASSYSNGETQYF
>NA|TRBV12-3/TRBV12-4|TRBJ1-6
CASFSGARDNSPLHF
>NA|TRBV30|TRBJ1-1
CAWSVTGGSTEAFF
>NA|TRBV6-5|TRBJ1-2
CASSYLVGPGGYTF
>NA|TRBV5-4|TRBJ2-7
CASRHATGTGEVEQYF
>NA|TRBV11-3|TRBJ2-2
CASTVAGELFF
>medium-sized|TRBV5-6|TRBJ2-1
CASSFSGTGDHNEQFF
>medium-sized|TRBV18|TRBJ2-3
CASSLSQGTDTQYF
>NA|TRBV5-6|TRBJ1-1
CASSLTYGTANTEAFF
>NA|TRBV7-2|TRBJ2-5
CASSSTGTSNEQFF
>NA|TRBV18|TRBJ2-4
CASSFGGAKNIQYF
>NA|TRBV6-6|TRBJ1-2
CASTLAGGEGYTF
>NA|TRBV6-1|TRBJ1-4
CASSERGRALNEKLFF
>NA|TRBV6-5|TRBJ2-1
CASSSAGYNEQFF
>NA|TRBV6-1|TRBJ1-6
CASSAREIGNSPLHF
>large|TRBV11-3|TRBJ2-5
CASSWNYPRTQYF
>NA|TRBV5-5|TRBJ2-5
CASSFRSAAQETQYF
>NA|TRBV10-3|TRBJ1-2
CAVSAGENYGYTF
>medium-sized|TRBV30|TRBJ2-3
CAWSRTWGTSTDTQYF
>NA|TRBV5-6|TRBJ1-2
CASSLNGVEDYGYTF
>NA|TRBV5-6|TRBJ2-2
CASSTPVTLSTGELFF
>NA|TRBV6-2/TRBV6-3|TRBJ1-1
CASSYRPGSEAFF
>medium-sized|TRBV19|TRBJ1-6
CGVGDSSPLHF
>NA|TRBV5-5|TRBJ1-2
CASSLADFGDGYTF
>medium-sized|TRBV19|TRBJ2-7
CASSIGQRGVYEQYF
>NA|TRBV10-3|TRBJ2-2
CAISDHQGGANTGELFF
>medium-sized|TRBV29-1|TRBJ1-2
CSVEVWDPRGYTF
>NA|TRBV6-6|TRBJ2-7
CASRWGSSYEQYF
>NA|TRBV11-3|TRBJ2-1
CASSQRVNPPLERNEQFF
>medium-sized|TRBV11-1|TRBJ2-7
CASSLGGQGSDEQYF
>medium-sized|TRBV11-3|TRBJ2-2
CASSLARGGELFF
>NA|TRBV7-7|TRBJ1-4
CASSRGQLNEKLFF
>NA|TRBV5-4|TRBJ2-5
CASSPGGSGGQETQYF
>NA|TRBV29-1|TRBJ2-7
CSARSSSAASYEQYF
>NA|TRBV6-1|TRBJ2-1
CASSESRGETQFF
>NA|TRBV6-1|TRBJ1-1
CASSVRFEAFF
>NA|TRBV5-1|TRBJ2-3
CASSGGRSGPRTDTQYF
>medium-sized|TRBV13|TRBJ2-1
CASSSYRADEQFF
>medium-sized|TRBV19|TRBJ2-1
CASKTTSGGANEQFF
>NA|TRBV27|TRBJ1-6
CASATRGGSYNSPLHF
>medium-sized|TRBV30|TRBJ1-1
CAWTKEGNTEAFF
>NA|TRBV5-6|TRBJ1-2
CASSLSGRVDGYTF
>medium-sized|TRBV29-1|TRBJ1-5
CSVAGFDQPQHF
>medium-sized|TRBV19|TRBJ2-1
CASTWAGSYNEQFF
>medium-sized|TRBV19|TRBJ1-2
CASSPRPPPKGYGYTF
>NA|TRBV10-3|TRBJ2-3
CAISGGFGGGFTDTQYF
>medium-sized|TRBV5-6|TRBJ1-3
CASSPVGHSGNTIYF
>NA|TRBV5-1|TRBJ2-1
CATGTGSSYNEQFF
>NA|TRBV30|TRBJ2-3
CAWSPRGGRERDTQYF
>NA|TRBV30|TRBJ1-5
CAWSVLSGGQPQHF
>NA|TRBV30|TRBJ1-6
CAWAGTANSPLHF
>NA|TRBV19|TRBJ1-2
CASSIEAGVAGYTF
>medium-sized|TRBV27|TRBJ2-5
CASSVSETQYF
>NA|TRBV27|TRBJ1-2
CASRATGGHYGYTF
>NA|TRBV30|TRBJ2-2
CAWSERPAGELFF
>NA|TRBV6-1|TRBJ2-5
CASRPLAGGSETQYF
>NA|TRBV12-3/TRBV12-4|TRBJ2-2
CASSPNNRVYTGELFF